Following are 4 T cell receptor beta chains from one sample sequenced in a study of follicular helper T cells after annual influenza vaccination (dated by TCRdb to the late 2010s). The library was produced with the immunoSEQ multiplex PCR assay. The table was pulled from immuneACCESS by TCRdb, which kept in-frame rearrangements only. Such tables lose some clones; where checked, under half of the loss comes from unresolved V genes, and the rest has no known cause. The sample table shows about 9,900 clones, and about 80% are seen once. Around 0.57% of the sample belongs to the ten largest clones. The time point label here, explained by the study, means: 2013-2014 season, 7 days after vaccination. The specimen was CXCR5- memory CD4+ T cells sorted from blood, collected 7 days after influenza vaccination. This specimen's cell subset or site label, per the study, means: CXCR5- memory CD4 T cells. These receptors were obtained from an adult who received the influenza vaccine.

This clone was counted a few times. The rearrangement links TRBV6-1 to TRBJ1-2; D uncertain. The CDR3 totals 15 residues. Per the germline V gene, CDR1 is MNHNS and CDR2 is SASEGT. V was shortened by 4 bases and J by 7 bases, with 19 bases between the two germline ends. CDR3 nucleotides: TGTGCCAGCAGTGTACAAAGGACGGCTCTCGGTGGCTACACCTTC. This gives the protein CASSVQRTALGGYTF.

The CDR3 DNA reads TGTGCCTGGAGGGGTGGACTTAAAGATACGCAGTATTTT. Its protein product is CAWRGGLKDTQYF. This chain connects TRBV30 to TRBJ2-3, with D maybe TRBD2 (5 bases). V lost 3 bases and J lost 5, with 12 bases in between. This CDR3 contains 13 residues. Germline V lookup: CDR1 GTSNPN, CDR2 SVGIG (reference sequence).

The J gene is TRBJ1-4, the V gene TRBV18; D is unresolved. Germline assignment: CDR1 KGHSH and CDR2 LQKENI. The CDR3 loop spans 16 amino acids. Trimming took off 3 bases at V and 4 bases at J, with 15 bases between the two ends. The CDR3 spells CASSPASGGINEKLFF. As DNA, the CDR3 is TGTGCCAGCTCACCTGCCAGCGGAGGGATTAATGAAAAACTGTTTTTT.

The gene calls are TRBV2 and TRBJ2-7; D is possibly TRBD1 (6 bases). The germline V and J ends were trimmed by 0 bases and 6 bases, with 9 bases remaining between them. The CDR3 contains 13 residues. The V gene's germline CDR1 is SNHLY and CDR2 FYNNEI. The CDR3 region is CASSEAGGGEQYF. CDR3 coding DNA: TGTGCCAGCAGTGAAGCAGGGGGTGGCGAGCAGTACTTC.